This TCR beta chain was sequenced for a study of T cell repertoires in cytomegalovirus infection. On the study more broadly: Indicated by public TCR beta signatures were CMV infection and matching HLA type. Study-level findings and limits: There were carriers of CMV plus the relevant HLA, and cumulative public TCR beta family frequency identified them. Ex vivo, HLA-C-restricted CMV-specific TCR beta clonotypes prevailed over the rest of the response.

A single record per CDR3 protein comes from TCRdb applying MiXCR to the reads. In the table there are around 200,000 distinct CDR3 sequences, about a sixth of which are singletons. Per germline, CDR1 SGHVS and CDR2 FQNEAQ. The ends were cut back, 1 base at V and 2 bases at J, with 7 bases in the middle. This CDR3 has 14 residues. This clonotype was detected ten times or more. Its antigen is not known. The receptor comes from a human donor in good health (CMV status not recorded). Some clones in this sample may be carry-over from other donors' samples. The sample taken for sequencing was CD8+ T cells from PBMCs. The chain links TRBV7-8 to TRBJ2-3, with D unresolved. CDR3 in amino acids: CASSLEAFTDTQYF. CDR3 coding DNA: TGTGCCAGCAGCTTAGAGGCCTTCACAGATACGCAGTATTTT.